What follows are 25 T cell receptor beta chains derived from one specimen sequenced in a study of shared clonotypes between healthy human individuals (TCRdb year 2020). CD8 naive samples were CD45RO-negative cells positively selected for CCR7, giving a CD45RA+CCR7+ population that excluded TemRA cells. Libraries were prepared through the immunoSEQ multiplex PCR assay. TCRdb retrieved this table from immuneACCESS and kept in-frame rearrangements only. Not all clones are present; in checked studies, unresolved V genes account for under half, and no reason is known for the remainder. This sample is represented by 500,000 to 700,000 clones; roughly 95% of them were singletons. Over 0.1% of the sample is in the top ten clones. Sequenced material: naive CD8+ T cells sorted from blood. The cell subset or site label, read with the paper, signifies: CD45RA+CCR7+. These receptors came from a woman aged 25 to 39 in good health.

The rearrangement joins TRBV9 to TRBJ2-7, with a possible D match to TRBD1 (5 bases). Germline V gives CDR1 SGDLS, CDR2 YYNGEE. Trimming removed 0 bases at V and 7 bases at J, with 17 bases between. The CDR3 is made up of 15 amino acids. CDR3 nucleotide sequence: TGTGCCAGCAGCGTAGAGGGGCTAGTGGGTAGTGAGCAGTACTTC. Translating it yields CASSVEGLVGSEQYF.

V and J are TRBV18 and TRBJ1-3, with 8 bases fitting TRBD1. Per the germline V gene, CDR1 is KGHSH and CDR2 is LQKENI. The CDR3 is made up of 16 amino acids. V lost 0 bases, J lost 4 bases, and 5 bases stayed unmatched. The CDR3 region has the DNA TGTGCCAGCTCACCACCGCAGGGGGCTTACGGAAACACCATATATTTT. Protein product: CASSPPQGAYGNTIYF.

This chain uses TRBV5-4 with TRBJ2-5; no clear D. CDR3 length equals 13 residues. The germline V gene has CDR1 SGHNT and CDR2 YYREEE (reference sequence). The ends were cut back, 5 bases at V and 2 bases at J, with 10 bases in the middle. In nucleotides, the CDR3 is TGTGCCAGCAGAGATAGTAATCAAGAGACCCAGTACTTC. Translated: CASRDSNQETQYF.

A word on this clone: Other nucleotide sequences in the sample specify the same CDR3. This rearrangement joins TRBV27 to TRBJ2-7; maybe TRBD1 (6 bases). The CDR3 loop spans 14 amino acids. The germline V and J ends were trimmed by 2 bases and 0 bases, with 8 bases remaining between them. Germline values: CDR1 MNHEY, CDR2 SMNVEV (reference sequence). The CDR3 DNA reads as TGTGCCAGCAGTTTAGACAGGAACTCCTACGAGCAGTACTTC. This encodes CASSLDRNSYEQYF.

The chain links TRBV7-9 to TRBJ2-7; 8 nucleotides match TRBD2. This CDR3 contains 15 residues. Per the germline V gene, CDR1 is SEHNR and CDR2 is FQNEAQ (reference sequence). Losses at the gene ends were 2 bases for V and 2 bases for J; bases not matched to a gene: 5. Here the CDR3 DNA reads TGTGCCAGCAGCTTAAGTCGGGAGGGCCCCTACGAGCAGTACTTC. It yields the protein CASSLSREGPYEQYF.

V and J are TRBV10-1 and TRBJ2-7; D unresolved. The CDR3 runs to 14 residues. The germline gives CDR1 WNHNN, CDR2 SYGVQD (reference sequence). Trimming left V 2 bases short and J 5 bases short, with 13 bases between. CDR3 DNA sequence: TGCGCCAGCAGTGAGACGGGCCTCTTCCACGAGCAGTACTTC. This codes for CASSETGLFHEQYF.

This sequence joins TRBV9 and TRBJ1-5, with D tentatively TRBD1 (5 bases). CDR3 length: 14 amino acids. Germline V gene data show CDR1 as SGDLS and CDR2 as YYNGEE. Between the trimmed V and J ends, which lost 3 bases and 6 bases, there was a span of 13 bases. In nucleotides, the CDR3 is TGTGCCAGCAGCGCCGGAGGGGATCGTCAGCCCCAGCATTTT. Translated, it gives CASSAGGDRQPQHF.

This clone was observed a few times. The chain joins TRBV6-5 to TRBJ2-7, with D tentatively TRBD2 (6 bases). The CDR3 is 13 amino acids. Germline V gives CDR1 MNHEY, CDR2 SVGAGI. Trimming took off 6 bases at V and 3 bases at J, with 12 bases between the two ends. The CDR3 spells CASSLLGGYEQYF. The CDR3 region has the DNA TGTGCCAGCAGCTTATTGGGGGGCTACGAGCAGTACTTC.

The chain employs TRBV19 and TRBJ1-1; D possibly corresponds to TRBD1 (5 bases). The CDR3 extends over 13 amino acids. Germline-derived CDR1 and CDR2 are LNHDA and SQIVND (reference sequence). The V gene lost 1 base and the J gene lost 7 bases, with 10 bases spanning the gap. The CDR3 region has the DNA TGTGCCAGTAGTATAGGGGCAGGGCTTGAAGCTTTCTTT. Encoded protein: CASSIGAGLEAFF.

The V call is TRBV7-9, the J call TRBJ1-2; D is unresolved. Germline V gene data show CDR1 as SEHNR and CDR2 as FQNEAQ (reference sequence). The CDR3 has 12 amino acids. V was pared by 5 bases and J by 6 bases, with 10 bases between. CDR3 sequence (DNA): TGTGCCAGCAGCAATTTCGGGGATGGCTACACCTTC. Protein sequence: CASSNFGDGYTF.

This sequence joins TRBV11-2 and TRBJ2-1; 10 positions match TRBD2. V shed 6 bases, J shed 8 bases, and the junction held 7 bases outside the gene matches. The length of the CDR3 is 14 residues. Germline lookup yields CDR1 SGHAT and CDR2 FQNNGV. The CDR3: CASRSSGGLDEQFF. The CDR3 region has the DNA TGTGCCAGCAGGTCTAGCGGGGGCTTGGATGAGCAGTTCTTC.

The chain has TRBV11-2 and TRBJ2-1; D is undetermined. V gave up 1 base and J gave up 15 bases, with 13 bases separating them. Germline V lookup: CDR1 SGHAT, CDR2 FQNNGV. The CDR3 consists of 12 residues. CDR3 DNA sequence: TGTGCCAGCAGCTTAGCGGACCCGAAACTGTTCTTC. Protein product: CASSLADPKLFF.

The chain links TRBV28 to TRBJ2-2; perhaps TRBD1 as D (5 bases). The CDR3 spans 14 residues. The V gene lost 6 bases and the J gene lost 1 base, with 9 bases spanning the gap. The V gene's germline CDR1 is MDHEN and CDR2 SYDVKM. The CDR3 loop is CASSYRMNTGELFF. The CDR3 DNA is TGTGCCAGCAGCTACAGGATGAACACCGGGGAGCTGTTTTTT.

The table lists this clone with a count of one. V usage is TRBV28 and J usage is TRBJ2-5; D may be TRBD2 (5 bases). Trimming removed 8 bases from V and 5 bases from J, with 12 bases in between. Germline assignment: CDR1 MDHEN and CDR2 SYDVKM. This CDR3 is built from 12 residues. The CDR3 reads CASDPGSETQYF. CDR3 coding DNA: TGTGCCAGCGACCCGGGGTCGGAGACCCAGTACTTC.

In the case of this clone: This sample includes further DNA sequences coding for the same CDR3. The rearrangement joins TRBV19 to TRBJ2-7; TRBD2 is a possible D gene (5 bases). Looked up from germline, CDR1 is LNHDA and CDR2 is SQIVND (reference sequence). This CDR3 is built from 12 residues. Trimming cost V 3 bases and J 5 bases, with 8 bases left between them. CDR3 DNA sequence: TGTGCCAGTAGTATTCTCGGGGACGAGCAGTACTTC. It is translated as CASSILGDEQYF.

The chain combines TRBV30 with TRBJ1-4; TRBD1 matches 9 bases. This CDR3 contains 14 residues. CDR1 is GTSNPN and CDR2 is SVGIG in the germline V gene (reference sequence). Trimming at V came to 1 base and at J to 8 bases, leaving 5 bases not matched to a gene. In DNA form, the CDR3 reads TGTGCCTGGAGTGGCGGACAGGGGAGGGAAAAACTGTTTTTT. Protein: CAWSGGQGREKLFF.

This chain links TRBV6-1 with TRBJ2-7, with TRBD2 matching over 7 bases. The V gene end was trimmed by 4 bases and the J gene end by 3 bases; junction bases not matched to a gene: 9. This CDR3 spans 15 amino acids. CDR1 and CDR2 (germline): MNHNS, SASEGT. The CDR3, as DNA: TGTGCCAGCAGTGCCGCGATGGGAGGGGTCTACGAGCAGTACTTC. It codes for CASSAAMGGVYEQYF.

This chain links TRBV4-1 with TRBJ2-1; TRBD2 matches 9 bases. The CDR3 is 16 amino acids. CDR1 is MGHRA and CDR2 is YSYEKL in the germline V gene. V gave up 2 bases and J gave up 8 bases; unmatched junction bases: 10. Here the CDR3 DNA reads TGCGCCAGCAGCCAAACGATTATAGCGGGAGTGGATGAGCAGTTCTTC. This encodes CASSQTIIAGVDEQFF.

The V and J genes are TRBV10-3 and TRBJ1-1; the D is unclear. This CDR3 spans 12 amino acids. V was trimmed by 3 bases and J by 3 bases, leaving 5 bases between them. Germline V CDR1 and CDR2: ENHRY, SYGVKD. CDR3 in amino acids: CAISDGDTEAFF. The DNA for the CDR3 is TGTGCCATCAGTGACGGAGACACTGAAGCTTTCTTT.

CDR3 sequence (DNA): TGTGCCAGCTCACCTTCCGGACTAGCGGGAGACGAGCAGTACTTC. Translated, it gives CASSPSGLAGDEQYF. The chain has TRBV18 and TRBJ2-7; TRBD2 matches at 13 bases. The CDR3 spans 15 residues. Germline lookup yields CDR1 KGHSH and CDR2 LQKENI. V trimming: 3 bases; J trimming: 5 bases; junction bases outside the gene matches: 4.

The chain links TRBV19 to TRBJ2-7; no firm D call. The CDR3 totals 15 residues. The ends were cut back, 5 bases at V and 1 base at J, with 15 bases in the middle. Germline assignment: CDR1 LNHDA and CDR2 SQIVND (reference sequence). As DNA, the CDR3 is TGTGCCAGTAGTCCCCTGTTCGGTCCTTCCTACGAGCAGTACTTC. It encodes CASSPLFGPSYEQYF.

The J gene is TRBJ1-2, the V gene TRBV5-4, with 12 bases aligning to TRBD1. Germline V gene sequence: CDR1 SGHNT, CDR2 YYREEE (reference sequence). The CDR3 has 15 amino acids. V trimming: 4 bases; J trimming: 4 bases; junction bases outside the gene matches: 5. CDR3 protein: CASSIGTGGIYGYTF. Written as DNA, the CDR3 is TGTGCCAGCAGCATCGGGACAGGGGGCATCTATGGCTACACCTTC.

The J gene is TRBJ1-2, the V gene TRBV5-1; 7 bases are a match to TRBD1. Germline trimming cut 5 bases from V and 4 bases from J; bases unmatched to any gene: 5. CDR3 size: 13 residues. Germline-derived CDR1 and CDR2 are SGHRS and YFSETQ. DNA of the CDR3: TGCGCCAGCAGAGAAGGGGGCGCCTATGGCTACACCTTC. As protein: CASREGGAYGYTF.

This rearrangement joins TRBV7-9 to TRBJ1-2, with D perhaps TRBD1 (5 bases). Trimming pared 7 bases from V and 4 bases from J, leaving 19 bases between. Germline CDR1 is SEHNR and CDR2 is FQNEAQ (reference sequence). This CDR3 comprises 15 residues. The CDR3: CASKRDVGSIYGYTF. For the CDR3, the DNA is TGTGCCAGCAAACGGGACGTGGGATCAATCTATGGCTACACCTTC.

The chain has TRBV29-1 and TRBJ2-3, with D perhaps given as TRBD1 or TRBD2 (5 bases each). The CDR3 covers 14 residues. Germline V gene data show CDR1 as SQVTM and CDR2 as ANQGSEA. Trimming took off 7 bases at V and 0 bases at J, with 14 bases between the two ends. This CDR3 reads CSATGLSSTDTQYF. CDR3 sequence (DNA): TGCAGCGCCACGGGGCTGTCTAGCACAGATACGCAGTATTTT.